These 23 T cell receptor beta chains share one sample of origin, sequenced in a study of human T cells and chemical hapten exposure. The time point was: pre-sensitization, week 0. Specified treatment: therapeutic diphenylcyclopropenone sensitization with weekly scalp DPC. TCRdb passed the RACE reads through MiXCR, listing each CDR3 protein once. Among a few hundred thousand distinct CDR3 sequences listed, approximately 8.6% were seen once. The sequenced sample was whole blood, obtained in connection with sensitization to the hapten diphenylcyclopropenone (DPC). The origin of the receptors is a woman aged 40 to 49 with alopecia areata. Some clones in this sample may be carry-over from other donors' samples.

The table lists this clonotype with a few counts. The V call is TRBV7-2, the J call TRBJ2-7; possibly TRBD1 for D (5 bases). With 5 bases removed from V and 6 bases from J, the gap between germline ends came to 20 bases. The germline V gene has CDR1 SGHTA and CDR2 FQGNSA. The CDR3 loop spans 15 amino acids. CDR3 amino acids: CASSPRTTSFIEQYF. In nucleotides, the CDR3 is TGTGCCAGCAGCCCACGGACAACTTCCTTTATCGAGCAGTACTTC.

The chain is built from TRBV6-5 and TRBJ2-1, with 12 bases fitting TRBD2. V lost 5 bases and J lost 8; bases outside the gene matches: 7. There are 15 residues in the CDR3. Germline loops: CDR1 MNHEY, CDR2 SVGAGI. This chain's CDR3 is CASSPVTSGSYEQFF. CDR3 in DNA: TGTGCCAGCAGTCCGGTGACTAGCGGGAGCTATGAGCAGTTCTTC.

Points on this clonotype: With a much larger clone just one base away, this may be a read error. This chain joins TRBV28 and TRBJ2-5; 8 nucleotides agree with TRBD2. This CDR3 has 13 residues. The germline V gene has CDR1 MDHEN and CDR2 SYDVKM. CDR3 in DNA: TGTGCCAGCCTAGGGACTAGGTACGAGACCCAGTGCTTC. Its translation: CASLGTRYETQCF.

The CDR3 loop reads CATSDSGTLGNEQFF. The CDR3, as DNA: TGTGCCACCAGTGATAGCGGGACTTTAGGAAATGAGCAGTTCTTC. V gene TRBV24-1 combines with J gene TRBJ2-1; TRBD2 aligns across 7 bases. In germline, CDR1 is KGHDR, CDR2 SFDVKD. Trimming cost V 3 bases and J 7 bases; bases outside gene matches: 8. CDR3 length: 15 amino acids.

The chain links TRBV6-5 to TRBJ1-6; D unresolved. Germline V gene data show CDR1 as MNHEY and CDR2 as SVGAGI. This CDR3 spans 14 amino acids. Trimming left V 8 bases short and J 7 bases short, with 15 bases between. The CDR3 protein is CASLLMAGNSPLHF. DNA for the CDR3: TGTGCCAGCCTGCTTATGGCGGGAAATTCACCCCTCCACTTT.

This chain uses TRBV20-1 with TRBJ1-5; 8 bases are a match to TRBD1. The CDR3 totals 12 residues. Germline loops: CDR1 DFQATT, CDR2 SNEGSKA (reference sequence). J was trimmed by 6 bases and V by 5 bases; bases with no gene match: 3. CDR3 amino acids: CSAADRVQPQHF. In DNA form, the CDR3 reads TGCAGTGCTGCGGACAGGGTTCAGCCCCAGCATTTT.

This clonotype appeared many times. This chain links TRBV5-1 with TRBJ2-7; 12 bases fit TRBD2. The CDR3 covers 16 residues. The ends lost 1 base at V and 2 bases at J; junction bases unmatched: 4. Germline CDR1 is SGHRS and CDR2 is YFSETQ. CDR3 loop: CASSLTSGRQAYEQYF. In nucleotides, the CDR3 is TGCGCCAGCAGCTTGACTAGCGGGAGGCAGGCCTACGAGCAGTACTTC. The full variable domain, its missing parts supplied by reference TRBV5-1 and TRBJ2-7, is KAGVTQTPRYLIKTRGQQVTLSCSPISGHRSVSWYQQTPGQGLQFLFEYFSETQRNKGNFPGRFSGRQFSNSRSEMNVSTLELGDSALYLCASSLTSGRQAYEQYFGPGTRLTVT.

This chain links TRBV6-1 with TRBJ2-3; TRBD1 is a possible D gene (5 bases). This CDR3 contains 13 residues. Germline CDR1 and CDR2: MNHNS and SASEGT. The V gene lost 6 bases and the J gene lost 4 bases, with 11 bases spanning the gap. As DNA, the CDR3 is TGTGCCAGCAGCGTAGGGGCAGCAGATACGCAGTATTTT. Translating it yields CASSVGAADTQYF.

This clonotype was observed a handful of times. V gene TRBV21-1 combines with J gene TRBJ2-7; TRBD2 is the table's D call, not checked against the DNA. TRBV21-1 is annotated as a pseudogene. The CDR3 consists of 16 residues. The CDR3 region has the DNA TGTGCCAGCAGCAAAGTCCGGCTAGCGGTTACCTACGAGCAGTACTTC. It yields the protein CASSKVRLAVTYEQYF.

This clonotype appeared a few times. The genes are TRBV11-2 and TRBJ2-3; perhaps TRBD1 as D (5 bases). Germline CDR1 reads SGHAT; CDR2 reads FQNNGV. V was pared by 5 bases and J by 2 bases, with 14 bases between. CDR3 length: 15 amino acids. The CDR3, as DNA: TGTGCCAGCAGCCCCAGGGTAGCCCCCACAGATACGCAGTATTTT. It codes for CASSPRVAPTDTQYF.

In its sample, this clonotype was seen many times. The chain carries TRBV29-1 and TRBJ2-1; D may be TRBD1 (5 bases). V lost 4 bases to trimming and J lost 3 bases, with 13 bases between them. CDR3 length equals 14 residues. Germline loops: CDR1 SQVTM, CDR2 ANQGSEA. This CDR3 is CSVVAGSNYNEQFF. CDR3 DNA: TGCAGCGTTGTGGCAGGGTCGAACTACAATGAGCAGTTCTTC.

This clonotype has more than one count but fewer than ten. The chain couples TRBV19 to TRBJ1-2, with TRBD1 identical over 10 bases. Germline trimming cut 6 bases from V and 7 bases from J; bases unmatched to any gene: 11. The CDR3 extends over 15 amino acids. Germline loops: CDR1 LNHDA, CDR2 SQIVND (reference sequence). CDR3 region: CASRDSGTGASGYTF. The CDR3 region has the DNA TGTGCCAGTAGGGATTCCGGGACAGGGGCGTCTGGCTACACCTTC.

The chain has TRBV20-1 and TRBJ2-3; 12 positions agree with TRBD2. The germline V gene encodes CDR1 DFQATT and CDR2 SNEGSKA (reference sequence). The V and J ends lost 3 bases and 1 base, in that order; junction bases with no gene match: 2. This CDR3 spans 15 amino acids. In DNA form, the CDR3 reads TGCAGTGCTAGGGGGACTAGCGGGTGCACAGATACGCAGTATTTT. Its translation: CSARGTSGCTDTQYF.

This clonotype was observed at least ten times. J is TRBJ2-2 and V is TRBV5-5; a weak D match, TRBD1 (5 bases). Trimming removed 0 bases at V and 1 base at J, with 10 bases between. Germline V gene data show CDR1 as SGHKS and CDR2 as YYEKEE (reference sequence). The CDR3 is 16 amino acids. As DNA, the CDR3 is TGTGCCAGCAGCTTGGCCCCGACAGAGAACACCGGGGAGCTGTTTTTT. Encoded protein: CASSLAPTENTGELFF.

In this sample, this clonotype is medium-sized (0.01 to 0.1%). The gene calls are TRBV6-2 or TRBV6-3 and TRBJ2-3, with 10 bases fitting TRBD2. The germline V gene encodes CDR1 MNHEY and CDR2 SVGEGT. Losses at the gene ends were 2 bases for V and 6 bases for J; bases not matched to a gene: 8. CDR3 length: 16 residues. The CDR3 is CASSYASGSSTDTQYF. The DNA for the CDR3 is TGTGCCAGCAGTTACGCTAGCGGGAGTTCTACCGATACGCAGTATTTT.

Turning to this clonotype: One junction end disagrees with the germline gene, perhaps due to a read error. The V call is TRBV7-7, the J call TRBJ2-2, with 11 bases matching TRBD2. CDR1 is SSHAT, CDR2 FNYEAQ, per germline (reference sequence). The CDR3 is made up of 18 amino acids. The CDR3 nucleotides are TGTGCTAGCAGCCAGACCCCCACTAGCGGGAGGAACACCGGGGAGCTGTTTTTT. It specifies CASSQTPTSGRNTGELFF.

The chain uses TRBV10-3 and TRBJ2-2; no firm D call. Between the trimmed V and J ends, which lost 10 bases and 4 bases, there was a span of 7 bases. The CDR3 covers 11 residues. CDR1 and CDR2 (germline): ENHRY, SYGVKD. The CDR3 region is CATEATGELFF. The CDR3 DNA reads as TGTGCCACCGAAGCCACCGGGGAGCTGTTTTTT.

This clonotype showed up many times. The rearrangement joins TRBV20-1 to TRBJ1-6, with 8 bases that match TRBD1. V lost 0 bases to trimming and J lost 10 bases; unmatched junction nucleotides: 11. CDR1 DFQATT and CDR2 SNEGSKA come from the germline V gene (reference sequence). The CDR3 loop spans 16 amino acids. CDR3 nucleotides: TGCAGTGCTAGAGACCCCCGGCAGGGGGCTCGATCACCCCTCCACTTT. It specifies CSARDPRQGARSPLHF.

V usage is TRBV29-1 and J usage is TRBJ2-7; 9 bases fit TRBD1. Losses at the gene ends were 6 bases for V and 4 bases for J; bases not matched to a gene: 4. The CDR3 loop spans 12 amino acids. Germline values: CDR1 SQVTM, CDR2 ANQGSEA. The CDR3 DNA is TGCAGCGTCGGGACAGGGCGATACGAGCAGTACTTC. Residues: CSVGTGRYEQYF.

This clonotype was found many times. This chain joins TRBV7-9 and TRBJ2-7; D unresolved. The CDR3 is made up of 14 amino acids. The V gene lost 2 bases and the J gene lost 7 bases, with 15 bases spanning the gap. Germline lookup yields CDR1 SEHNR and CDR2 FQNEAQ (reference sequence). CDR3 sequence (DNA): TGTGCCAGCAGCTTACCTCTAATCAGTGGGGAGCAGTACTTC. It specifies CASSLPLISGEQYF.

The chain recombines TRBV9 with TRBJ2-7, with 7 bases matching TRBD2. The junction had 0 bases not matched to a gene; V was cut back by 0 bases and J by 6 bases. CDR1 and CDR2 from the germline V gene are SGDLS and YYNGEE. The CDR3 sequence is 12 residues long. The DNA of the CDR3 is TGTGCCAGCAGCGTAGGGGAGGGCGAGCAGTACTTC. Translating gives CASSVGEGEQYF.

This clonotype appeared many times. V gene TRBV24-1 combines with J gene TRBJ2-3; 12 bases agree with TRBD1. The V gene end was trimmed by 6 bases and the J gene end by 4 bases; junction bases not matched to a gene: 7. CDR3 size: 16 residues. From germline, CDR1 is KGHDR and CDR2 SFDVKD. CDR3 sequence (DNA): TGTGCCACCAGTTGGTCGGGACAGGGGGCCGCAGATACGCAGTATTTT. It translates to CATSWSGQGAADTQYF.

Only a few counts were recorded for this clonotype. The rearrangement uses TRBV6-2 or TRBV6-3 and TRBJ2-5, with 9 bases that match TRBD2. Germline CDR1 and CDR2: MNHEY and SVGEGT. The CDR3 loop spans 16 amino acids. V lost 2 bases to trimming and J lost 5 bases; unmatched junction nucleotides: 9. The DNA of the CDR3 is TGTGCCAGCAGTTACAACGCGGGAGGGCCTATGGAGACCCAGTACTTC. Translating gives CASSYNAGGPMETQYF.